The 21 T cell receptor beta chains below all came from one sample that was sequenced in a study of T cells in Graves' hyperthyroidism and ophthalmopathy. TCR beta CDR3 regions were amplified from RNA. With the HTBI primer set, the TCR CDR3 went through a first round of RT-PCR. TCRdb ran MiXCR on the multiplex PCR reads and lists one entry per CDR3 protein. The repertoire holds hundreds of thousands of distinct CDR3 sequences, with about 15% as singletons. The sequenced sample consisted of blood. These receptors were obtained from a woman aged 45-65 years with Graves' ophthalmopathy.

This clonotype has a handful of counts. The rearrangement uses TRBV9 and TRBJ2-3; 7 bases line up with TRBD2. The CDR3 spans 13 residues. Germline assignment: CDR1 SGDLS and CDR2 YYNGEE. After removal of 5 bases from V and 1 base from J, the junction contained 1 base not matched to a gene. The CDR3 region is CASSTSGTDTQYF. The CDR3 DNA sequence: TGTGCCAGCAGTACTAGCGGCACAGATACGCAGTATTTT.

There are many counts of this clonotype. The genes are TRBV6-1 and TRBJ2-7; D is unresolved. The V end was cut by 7 bases, the J end by 3 bases, with 4 bases between. Germline V gene sequence: CDR1 MNHNS, CDR2 SASEGT. The CDR3 sequence is 10 residues long. The DNA for the CDR3 is TGTGCCAGCAATAGCTACGAGCAGTACTTC. Translated: CASNSYEQYF.

J is TRBJ1-5 and V is TRBV4-1; no clear D gene. The germline V gene encodes CDR1 MGHRA and CDR2 YSYEKL. This CDR3 contains 16 residues. The germline V and J ends were trimmed by 1 base and 2 bases, with 12 bases remaining between them. Here the CDR3 DNA reads TGCGCCAGCAGCCAAGTTCGTCAAGGCGGCAATCAGCCCCAGCATTTT. Protein sequence: CASSQVRQGGNQPQHF.

V is TRBV7-9 and J is TRBJ2-1; 9 nucleotides align to TRBD1. V trimming: 5 bases; J trimming: 3 bases; junction bases outside the gene matches: 8. Germline V gene sequence: CDR1 SEHNR, CDR2 FQNEAQ (reference sequence). The CDR3 runs 16 residues. This CDR3 is CASSGTGKGNYNEQFF. The CDR3 bases are TGTGCCAGCAGCGGGACAGGGAAAGGGAACTACAATGAGCAGTTCTTC.

The chain carries TRBV10-3 and TRBJ1-2; weak D call: TRBD1 (5 bases). Germline V gene sequence: CDR1 ENHRY, CDR2 SYGVKD. The length of the CDR3 is 15 residues. Trimming stripped 1 base from V and 8 bases from J, with 17 bases between. The CDR3 DNA is TGTGCCATCAGTGAGTATGCGAGACAGATTGAAGGCTACACCTTC. As protein: CAISEYARQIEGYTF.

This clonotype has a count of ten or more. This chain links TRBV30 with TRBJ1-1; D is unclear. This CDR3 is built from 13 residues. Germline assignment: CDR1 GTSNPN and CDR2 SVGIG (reference sequence). V dropped 2 bases and J dropped 0 bases, with 7 bases sitting between them. DNA for the CDR3: TGTGCCTGGAGTACTCTCATGAACACTGAAGCTTTCTTT. It specifies CAWSTLMNTEAFF.

Many counts were recorded for this clonotype. This rearrangement joins TRBV7-8 to TRBJ2-2; D is possibly TRBD2 (5 bases). From germline, CDR1 is SGHVS and CDR2 FQNEAQ. V shed 3 bases and J shed 2 bases, with 13 bases lying between them. The length of the CDR3 is 16 residues. The CDR3 here is CASSLMDWSNTGELFF. The CDR3 coding sequence is TGTGCCAGCAGCTTGATGGACTGGTCTAACACCGGGGAGCTGTTTTTT.

The sample holds many counts of this clonotype. The rearrangement joins TRBV10-3 to TRBJ2-1; no firm D call. The CDR3 covers 12 residues. V was shortened by 3 bases and J by 7 bases, with 7 bases between the two germline ends. Germline CDR1 is ENHRY and CDR2 is SYGVKD. Here the CDR3 reads CAISDPGNEQFF. The CDR3 DNA follows: TGTGCCATCAGTGATCCCGGTAATGAGCAGTTCTTC.

This clonotype occurred many times. The chain has TRBV7-9 and TRBJ1-5, with D perhaps TRBD1 (5 bases). CDR3 length: 14 residues. The germline V gene encodes CDR1 SEHNR and CDR2 FQNEAQ (reference sequence). V lost 4 bases and J 0 bases, leaving 7 bases between the germline ends. CDR3 in amino acids: CASSSDSSNQPQHF. CDR3 in DNA: TGTGCCAGCAGCTCCGACAGTAGCAATCAGCCCCAGCATTTT.

V and J are TRBV5-5 and TRBJ2-3, with unresolved D. Per germline, CDR1 SGHKS and CDR2 YYEKEE (reference sequence). This CDR3 contains 13 residues. Trimming removed 2 bases at V and 8 bases at J, with 12 bases between. CDR3 DNA: TGTGCCAGCAGCTTTGACTTGGACGTTACGCAGTATTTT. Its protein product is CASSFDLDVTQYF.

This clonotype was seen repeatedly, ten times or more. V usage is TRBV20-1 and J usage is TRBJ2-3, with 12 bases lining up with TRBD2. This CDR3 contains 17 residues. V shed 1 base, J shed 4 bases, and the junction held 9 bases outside the gene matches. Germline values: CDR1 DFQATT, CDR2 SNEGSKA (reference sequence). The CDR3 reads CSARAGLAGPTPDTQYF. For the CDR3, the DNA is TGCAGTGCTAGAGCGGGACTAGCGGGCCCTACCCCAGATACGCAGTATTTT.

This clonotype was recorded at least ten times. The rearrangement uses TRBV30 and TRBJ1-2; 11 nucleotides agree with TRBD1. The V gene's germline CDR1 is GTSNPN and CDR2 SVGIG (reference sequence). V lost 3 bases and J lost 7; bases outside the gene matches: 4. This CDR3 contains 13 residues. CDR3 in amino acids: CAWSGQGAGGYTF. In DNA form, the CDR3 reads TGTGCCTGGAGCGGACAGGGGGCTGGTGGCTACACCTTC.

The chain has TRBV7-9 and TRBJ2-7; TRBD2 matches at 8 bases. Germline lookup yields CDR1 SEHNR and CDR2 FQNEAQ (reference sequence). The CDR3 covers 15 residues. V was pared by 5 bases and J by 0 bases, with 6 bases of the junction left unmatched. DNA for the CDR3: TGTGCCAGCAGCGCACTAGCGGATTACTCCTACGAGCAGTACTTC. It yields the protein CASSALADYSYEQYF.

This clonotype was counted at least ten times. The rearrangement joins TRBV29-1 to TRBJ1-3; maybe TRBD1 (5 bases). In germline, CDR1 is SQVTM, CDR2 ANQGSEA. Trimming stripped 4 bases from V and 0 bases from J, with 7 bases between. The length of the CDR3 is 13 residues. The CDR3, as DNA: TGCAGCGTTGTCGGGGGCTCTGGAAACACCATATATTTT. Protein sequence: CSVVGGSGNTIYF.

This clonotype was found many times. This chain links TRBV12-5 with TRBJ2-7, with D possibly matching TRBD1 (5 bases). The CDR3 runs 13 residues. Deletions cut 7 bases from V and 3 bases from J, with 13 bases between. Germline V gene lookup returns CDR1 LGHNT and CDR2 FRNRAP. CDR3 sequence (DNA): TGTGCTAGTGCCCTCCAGGGTGACTACGAGCAGTACTTC. Its protein is CASALQGDYEQYF. Full variable domain (remainder filled in from reference TRBV12-5 and TRBJ2-7): DARVTQTPRHKVTEMGQEVTMRCQPILGHNTVFWYRQTMMQGLELLAYFRNRAPLDDSGMPKDRFSAEMPDATLATLKIQPSEPRDSAVYFCASALQGDYEQYFGPGTRLTVT.

This clonotype was picked up a small number of times. The V and J genes are TRBV5-1 and TRBJ2-5; tentative D call: TRBD2 (5 bases). Germline-derived CDR1 and CDR2 are SGHRS and YFSETQ. The CDR3 runs to 14 residues. V lost 1 base and J 5 bases, leaving 12 bases between the germline ends. CDR3 region: CASSLFRSGETQYF. The DNA for the CDR3 is TGCGCCAGCAGCTTGTTCAGGTCGGGGGAGACCCAGTACTTC.

DNA for the CDR3: TGTGCCAGCAGCCCACTTGGAAACACCGGGGAGCTGTTTTTT. Translated: CASSPLGNTGELFF. This chain links TRBV28 with TRBJ2-2; D is undetermined. The germline gives CDR1 MDHEN, CDR2 SYDVKM. Trimming stripped 6 bases from V and 2 bases from J, with 10 bases between. This CDR3 contains 14 residues. Complete variable domain (other parts from reference TRBV28 and TRBJ2-2): DVKVTQSSRYLVKRTGEKVFLECVQDMDHENMFWYRQDPGLGLRLIYFSYDVKMKEKGDIPEGYSVSREKKERFSLILESASTNQTSMYLCASSPLGNTGELFFGEGSRLTVL.

The J gene is TRBJ1-3, the V gene TRBV6-1; D remains unclear. Germline CDR1 is MNHNS and CDR2 is SASEGT. With 4 bases removed from V and 3 bases from J, the gap between germline ends came to 4 bases. The CDR3 covers 12 residues. The CDR3 sequence: CASSGYGNTIYF. DNA for the CDR3: TGTGCCAGCAGTGGGTATGGAAACACCATATATTTT.

This chain links TRBV19 with TRBJ2-3; D gene uncertain. Germline values: CDR1 LNHDA, CDR2 SQIVND (reference sequence). The germline V and J ends were trimmed by 3 bases and 6 bases, with 16 bases remaining between them. The CDR3 extends over 15 amino acids. CDR3 residues: CASSMGVSPTDTQYF. The CDR3 DNA sequence: TGTGCCAGTAGTATGGGCGTTAGCCCCACGGATACGCAGTATTTT. The whole variable domain, remainder taken from reference TRBV19 and TRBJ2-3, is DGGITQSPKYLFRKEGQNVTLSCEQNLNHDAMYWYRQDPGQGLRLIYYSQIVNDFQKGDIAEGYSVSREKKESFPLTVTSAQKNPTAFYLCASSMGVSPTDTQYFGPGTRLTVL.

The chain is built from TRBV20-1 and TRBJ2-6; TRBD1 matches 9 bases. The length of the CDR3 is 16 residues. Per the germline V gene, CDR1 is DFQATT and CDR2 is SNEGSKA (reference sequence). Trimming cost V 5 bases and J 0 bases; bases outside gene matches: 5. DNA for the CDR3: TGCAGTGCTGTGGGACAGGGCATCTCTGGGGCCAACGTCCTGACTTTC. Its protein product is CSAVGQGISGANVLTF.

This clonotype showed up just a few times. This may stem from a read error, because a much larger clone lies one nucleotide away. The chain links TRBV28 to TRBJ2-3, with D possibly being TRBD2 (6 bases). Germline V lookup: CDR1 MDHEN, CDR2 SYDVKM. The CDR3 sequence is 14 residues long. V was cut by 7 bases and J by 5 bases, with 16 bases left in between. CDR3 bases: TGTGCCAGCAATTCGCCGGCAGCGGGAGATACGCAGTATTTT. It yields the protein CASNSPAAGDTQYF.